This TCR beta chain was found in a study of cytomegalovirus exposure and HLA in healthy donors. General study points: Later analysis placed DRB1 highest and HLA-C lowest in TCR association rates, which differed by HLA locus. Three chains linked to CMV were shown in vitro to be specific for CMV antigens.

Each donor was healthy, and each was a bone marrow donor. The germline V gene encodes CDR1 SNHLY and CDR2 FYNNEI. The V segment lost 5 bases and the J segment 6 bases; nucleotides outside the gene matches: 14. The CDR3 runs 17 residues. Notes on this clone: Its antigen remains unidentified.

Researchers ran the PCR with 60 Vbeta and 13 Jbeta primers. Measured with immunoSEQ multiplex PCR; TCRdb has only the in-frame clones, and not every one. The repertoire holds 150,000 or so clones, with roughly 74% as singletons. The material sequenced was PBMCs. This TCR was sampled from a woman aged 40 to 50 in good health and CMV-seropositive. The J gene is TRBJ1-5, the V gene TRBV2, with 9 bases aligning to TRBD1. The CDR3 loop is CASSKTGGAMVPQPQHF. In nucleotides, the CDR3 is TGTGCCAGCAGTAAAACAGGGGGCGCAATGGTGCCTCAGCCCCAGCATTTT.